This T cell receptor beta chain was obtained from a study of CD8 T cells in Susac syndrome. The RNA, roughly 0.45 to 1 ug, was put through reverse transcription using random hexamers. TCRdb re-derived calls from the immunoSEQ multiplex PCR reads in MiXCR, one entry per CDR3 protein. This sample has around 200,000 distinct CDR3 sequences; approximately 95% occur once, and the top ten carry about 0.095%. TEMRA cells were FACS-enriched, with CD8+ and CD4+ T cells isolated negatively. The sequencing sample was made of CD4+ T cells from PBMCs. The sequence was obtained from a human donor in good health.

CDR3 amino acids: CSARADIGEQFF. Written as DNA, the CDR3 is TGCAGTGCTAGAGCCGACATTGGCGAGCAGTTCTTC. The chain has TRBV20-1 and TRBJ2-1; no clear D gene. This CDR3 is built from 12 residues. V lost 1 base and J 10 bases, leaving 11 bases between the germline ends. CDR1 is DFQATT, CDR2 SNEGSKA, per germline (reference sequence).